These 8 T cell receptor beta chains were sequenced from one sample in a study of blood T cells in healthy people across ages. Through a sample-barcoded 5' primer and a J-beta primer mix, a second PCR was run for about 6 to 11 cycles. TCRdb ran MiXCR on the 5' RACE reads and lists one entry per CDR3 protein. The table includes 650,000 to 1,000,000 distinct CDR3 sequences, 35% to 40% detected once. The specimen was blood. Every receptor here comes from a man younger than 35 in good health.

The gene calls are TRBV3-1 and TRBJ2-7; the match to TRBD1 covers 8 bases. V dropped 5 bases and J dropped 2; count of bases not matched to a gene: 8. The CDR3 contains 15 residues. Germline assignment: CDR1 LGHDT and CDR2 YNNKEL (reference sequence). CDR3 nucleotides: TGTGCCAGCAGCAACCGGACAGGGATGACCTACGAGCAGTACTTC. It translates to CASSNRTGMTYEQYF.

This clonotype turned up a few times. The CDR3 DNA reads TGTGCCAGCAGCCCGAGGGGGGAGGGTCCCTACAATGAGCAGTTCTTC. This sequence encodes CASSPRGEGPYNEQFF. This chain joins TRBV12-3 or TRBV12-4 and TRBJ2-1; D may be TRBD2 (7 bases). This CDR3 contains 16 residues. V dropped 6 bases and J dropped 2 bases, with 17 bases sitting between them.

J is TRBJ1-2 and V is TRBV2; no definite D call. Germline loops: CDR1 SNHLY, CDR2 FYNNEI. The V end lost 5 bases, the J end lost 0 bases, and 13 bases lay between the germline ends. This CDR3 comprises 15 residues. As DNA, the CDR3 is TGTGCCAGCAGTCTTCAGACCGTAGCTAACTATGGCTACACCTTC. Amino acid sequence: CASSLQTVANYGYTF.

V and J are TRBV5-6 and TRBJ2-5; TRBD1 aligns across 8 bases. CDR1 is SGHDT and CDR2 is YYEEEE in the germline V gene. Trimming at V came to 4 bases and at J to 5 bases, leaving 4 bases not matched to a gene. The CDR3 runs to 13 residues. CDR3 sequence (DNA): TGTGCCAGCAGCCCGACAGGGGTGGAGACCCAGTACTTC. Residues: CASSPTGVETQYF.

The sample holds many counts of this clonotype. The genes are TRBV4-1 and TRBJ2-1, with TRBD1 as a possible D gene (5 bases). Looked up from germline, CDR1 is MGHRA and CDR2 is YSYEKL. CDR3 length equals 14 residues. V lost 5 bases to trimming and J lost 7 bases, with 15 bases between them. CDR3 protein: CASSRGHSRNEQFF. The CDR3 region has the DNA TGCGCCAGCAGCAGAGGACATTCACGGAATGAGCAGTTCTTC.

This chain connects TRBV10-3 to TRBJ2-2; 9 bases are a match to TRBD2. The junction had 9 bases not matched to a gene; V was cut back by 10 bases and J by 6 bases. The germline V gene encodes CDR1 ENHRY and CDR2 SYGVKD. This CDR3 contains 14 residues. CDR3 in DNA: TGTGCCAGTGGGGGACTAGCTGGGCCCGGGGAGCTGTTTTTT. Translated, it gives CASGGLAGPGELFF.

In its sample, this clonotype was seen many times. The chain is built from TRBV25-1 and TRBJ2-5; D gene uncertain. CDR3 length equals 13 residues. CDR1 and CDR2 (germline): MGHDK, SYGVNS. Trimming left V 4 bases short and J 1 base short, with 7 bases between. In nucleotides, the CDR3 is TGTGCCAGCAGTGGCTCGTCCCAAGAGACCCAGTACTTC. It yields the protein CASSGSSQETQYF. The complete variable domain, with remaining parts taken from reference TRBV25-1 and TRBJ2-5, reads EADIYQTPRYLVIGTGKKITLECSQTMGHDKMYWYQQDPGMELHLIHYSYGVNSTEKGDLSSESTVSRIRTEHFPLTLESARPSHTSQYLCASSGSSQETQYFGPGTRLLVL.

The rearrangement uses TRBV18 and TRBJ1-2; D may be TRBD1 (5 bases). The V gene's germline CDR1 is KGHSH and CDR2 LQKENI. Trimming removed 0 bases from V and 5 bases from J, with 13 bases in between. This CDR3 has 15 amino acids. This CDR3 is CASSPPGTDKYGYTF. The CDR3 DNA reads TGTGCCAGCTCACCACCCGGGACCGATAAGTATGGCTACACCTTC.